The entry below gives a single T cell receptor (beta chain) sequence along with its context. This sample stems from a study of blood T cell repertoires in COVID-19. The overall study: Samples taken during acute and convalescent COVID-19 were collected in the United States, Italy and Spain.

The germline V gene encodes CDR1 WNHNN and CDR2 SYGVQD (reference sequence). Trimming pared 3 bases from V and 6 bases from J, leaving 8 bases between. This CDR3 region has 13 residues. Original processing methods: Amplification from reference gene primers served as the basis for estimated nucleated cell counts. Measured with immunoSEQ multiplex PCR; TCRdb has only the in-frame clones, and not every one. The DNA gave D and trimming, while V, J and clone size come from that table. The sample contains fewer than 250,000 clones, 65% to 80% of which appear only once. Living in roughly 25 US areas, the participants were between roughly 18 and 95 years of age. Participant reports of clinical history set cohort assignment.

The sequence was collected from a woman in her fifties or sixties with acute COVID-19. The sample consisted of PBMCs or T cells enriched from blood (not recorded which). The chain combines TRBV10-1 with TRBJ2-2; D is undetermined. The CDR3 DNA reads as TGCGCCAGCAGTGATGTCTTCCCCGGGGAGCTGTTTTTT. Translating gives CASSDVFPGELFF.